The T cell receptor beta chain under discussion was sequenced for a study of T-cell reconstitution after alpha-beta-depleted transplantation in children. Overall study findings and caveats: Where some patients showed high TCRbeta diversity at day 60, it came from recipient T cells and thymic progenitors that had survived. Several hundred expanded graft clones reportedly gave rise to the alpha-beta T cells present about two months after transplant.

This clonotype was seen ten or more times. The target antigen is unknown. A library of TCRbeta sequences, prepared with unique molecular identifiers, was generated. Each CDR3 protein is one row after TCRdb ran MiXCR on the PCR reads. Counted here are 200,000 or so distinct CDR3 sequences, roughly 6.3% occurring once; the ten biggest clones make up around 4.1%. CDR1 and CDR2 (germline): LGHNA, YSLEER. V lost 4 bases and J 5 bases, leaving 18 bases between the germline ends. This CDR3 spans 16 amino acids. Specimen: PBMCs, collected before TCRalphabeta/CD19-depleted stem cell transplant. The rearrangement links TRBV4-3 to TRBJ2-1; D may be TRBD2 (7 bases). The TCR comes from a girl in the first two years of life with combined immunodeficiency, due to receive a stem cell transplant. CDR3 in amino acids: CASSPSYGGLNNEQFF. The DNA of the CDR3 is TGCGCCAGCAGCCCTAGTTACGGGGGGCTAAACAATGAGCAGTTCTTC.